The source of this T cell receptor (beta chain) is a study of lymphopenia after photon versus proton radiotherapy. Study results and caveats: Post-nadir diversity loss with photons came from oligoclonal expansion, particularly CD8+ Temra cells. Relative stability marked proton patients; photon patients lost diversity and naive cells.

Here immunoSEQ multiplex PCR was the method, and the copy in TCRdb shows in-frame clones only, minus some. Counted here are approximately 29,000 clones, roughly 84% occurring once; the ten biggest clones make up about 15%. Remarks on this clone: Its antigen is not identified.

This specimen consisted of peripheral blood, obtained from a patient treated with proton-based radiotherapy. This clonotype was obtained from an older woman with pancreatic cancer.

CDR3 nucleotides: TGTGCCAGCAGTGCCTTGAGGGGCACAGATACGCAGTATTTT. Amino acids: CASSALRGTDTQYF. V gene TRBV28 combines with J gene TRBJ2-3, with D possibly being TRBD2 (5 bases). Trimming shortened V by 5 bases and J by 1 base, and 10 bases separated the two germline ends. Germline V gene lookup returns CDR1 MDHEN and CDR2 SYDVKM. This CDR3 spans 14 amino acids.